The clone carrying this T cell receptor (beta chain) showed up just a few times. What it binds is not known. Assay used: immunoSEQ multiplex PCR; TCRdb lists only in-frame clones, some missing. Seen here are 150,000 to 200,000 clones, over 85% observed once, and the top ten hold 4% to 5%. Germline CDR1 reads SGHDN; CDR2 reads FVKESK. V lost 4 bases and J lost 3, with 12 bases in between. The CDR3 is 14 residues long. The data originate from a study of cytomegalovirus exposure and HLA in healthy donors. Study-level points and caveats: Most TCR sequences showed up rarely, but some public TCRs showed up in many donors. The study put 150 or so TCR beta chains on its list as cytomegalovirus-associated. Both high specificity and high sensitivity reportedly marked the classifier's diagnosis of cytomegalovirus status.

The clonotype was recovered from a man aged 18 to 30 in good health and CMV-seropositive. The chain couples TRBV14 to TRBJ1-2; TRBD1 might be the D (5 bases). The sample was PBMCs. The CDR3 DNA is TGTGCCAGCAGCCGATACTCACAGGACTATGGCTACACCTTC. The encoded protein is CASSRYSQDYGYTF.